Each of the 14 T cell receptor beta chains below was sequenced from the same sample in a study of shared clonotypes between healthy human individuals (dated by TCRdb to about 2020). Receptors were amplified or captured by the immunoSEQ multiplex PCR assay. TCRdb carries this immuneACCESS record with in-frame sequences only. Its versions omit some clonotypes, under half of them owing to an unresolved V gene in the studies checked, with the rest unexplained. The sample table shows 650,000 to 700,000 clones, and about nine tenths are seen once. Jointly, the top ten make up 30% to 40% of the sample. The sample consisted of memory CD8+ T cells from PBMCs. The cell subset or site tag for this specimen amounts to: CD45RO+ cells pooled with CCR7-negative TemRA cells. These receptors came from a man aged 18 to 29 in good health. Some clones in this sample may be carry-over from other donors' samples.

The DNA of the CDR3 is TGTGCCAGCAGCTTAATTCCGGGAGATACGCAGTATTTT. This sequence encodes CASSLIPGDTQYF. The V gene is TRBV7-8, the J gene TRBJ2-3; no clear D. Per germline, CDR1 SGHVS and CDR2 FQNEAQ. The V gene lost 2 bases and the J gene lost 5 bases, with 8 bases spanning the gap. There are 13 residues in the CDR3.

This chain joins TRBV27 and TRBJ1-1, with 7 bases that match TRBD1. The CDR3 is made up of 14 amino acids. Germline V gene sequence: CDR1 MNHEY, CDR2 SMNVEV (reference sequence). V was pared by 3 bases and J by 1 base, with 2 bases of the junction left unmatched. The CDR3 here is CASSLGQWNTEAFF. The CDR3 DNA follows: TGTGCCAGCAGTTTGGGACAGTGGAACACTGAAGCTTTCTTT.

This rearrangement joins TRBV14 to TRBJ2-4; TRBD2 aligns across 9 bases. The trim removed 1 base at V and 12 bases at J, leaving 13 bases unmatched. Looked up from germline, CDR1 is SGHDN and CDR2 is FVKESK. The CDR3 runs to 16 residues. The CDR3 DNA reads TGTGCCAGCAGCCAAGGGGAAAGACTAGCGGAATCTAATCAGTACTTC. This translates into CASSQGERLAESNQYF.

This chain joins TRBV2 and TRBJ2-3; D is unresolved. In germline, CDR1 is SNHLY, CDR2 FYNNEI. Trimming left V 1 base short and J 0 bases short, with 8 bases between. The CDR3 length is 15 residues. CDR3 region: CASSEVAGSTDTQYF. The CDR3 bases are TGTGCCAGCAGTGAAGTGGCAGGCAGCACAGATACGCAGTATTTT.

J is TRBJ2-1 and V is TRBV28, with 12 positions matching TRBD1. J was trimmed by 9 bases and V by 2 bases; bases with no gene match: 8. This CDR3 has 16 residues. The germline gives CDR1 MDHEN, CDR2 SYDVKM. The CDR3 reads CASSLRDRGRIGEQFF. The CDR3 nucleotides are TGTGCCAGCAGTTTACGGGACAGGGGGCGCATCGGTGAGCAGTTCTTC.

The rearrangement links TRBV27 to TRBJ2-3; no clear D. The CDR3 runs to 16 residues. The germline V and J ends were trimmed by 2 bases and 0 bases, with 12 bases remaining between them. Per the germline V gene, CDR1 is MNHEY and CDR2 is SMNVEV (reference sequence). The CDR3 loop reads CASSLLTPLSTDTQYF. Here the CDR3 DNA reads TGTGCCAGCAGTTTACTTACTCCCCTAAGCACAGATACGCAGTATTTT.

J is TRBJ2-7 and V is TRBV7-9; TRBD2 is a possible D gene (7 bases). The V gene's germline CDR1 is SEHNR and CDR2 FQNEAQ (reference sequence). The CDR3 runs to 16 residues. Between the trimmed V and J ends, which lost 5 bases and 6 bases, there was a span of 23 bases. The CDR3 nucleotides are TGTGCCAGCAGCACAACATCGGTACGGGGGGCAGGCGAGCAGTACTTC. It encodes CASSTTSVRGAGEQYF.

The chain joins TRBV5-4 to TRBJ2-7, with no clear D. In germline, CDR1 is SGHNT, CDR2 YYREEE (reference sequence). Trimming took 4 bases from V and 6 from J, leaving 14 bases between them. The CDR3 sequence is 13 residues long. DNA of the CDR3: TGTGCCAGCAGCCAGGCCCAGAGGCGCGAGCAGTACTTC. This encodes CASSQAQRREQYF.

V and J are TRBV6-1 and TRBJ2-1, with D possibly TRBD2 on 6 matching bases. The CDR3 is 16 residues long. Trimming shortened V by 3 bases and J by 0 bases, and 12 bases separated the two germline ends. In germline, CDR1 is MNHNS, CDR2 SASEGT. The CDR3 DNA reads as TGTGCCAGCAGTGAGCTTTCTAGCGACTCCTACAATGAGCAGTTCTTC. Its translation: CASSELSSDSYNEQFF.

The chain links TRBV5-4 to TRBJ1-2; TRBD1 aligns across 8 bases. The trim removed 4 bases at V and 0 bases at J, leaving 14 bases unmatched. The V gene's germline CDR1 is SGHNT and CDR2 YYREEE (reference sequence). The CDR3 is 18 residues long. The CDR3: CASSHRRTGQYSNYGYTF. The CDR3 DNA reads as TGTGCCAGCAGCCACCGAAGGACAGGGCAATACTCTAACTATGGCTACACCTTC.

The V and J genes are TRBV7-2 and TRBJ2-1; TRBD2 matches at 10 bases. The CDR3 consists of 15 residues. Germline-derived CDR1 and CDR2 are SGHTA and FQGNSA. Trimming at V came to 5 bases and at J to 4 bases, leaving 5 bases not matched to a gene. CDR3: CASSPLAGVYNEQFF. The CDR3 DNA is TGTGCCAGCAGCCCGCTAGCGGGAGTTTACAATGAGCAGTTCTTC.

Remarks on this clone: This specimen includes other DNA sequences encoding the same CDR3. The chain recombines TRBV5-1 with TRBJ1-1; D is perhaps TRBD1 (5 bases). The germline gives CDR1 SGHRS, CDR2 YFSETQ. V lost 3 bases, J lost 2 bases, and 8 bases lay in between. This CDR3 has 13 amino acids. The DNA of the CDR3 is TGCGCCAGCAGCTGGGGGAGTAACACTGAAGCTTTCTTT. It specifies CASSWGSNTEAFF.

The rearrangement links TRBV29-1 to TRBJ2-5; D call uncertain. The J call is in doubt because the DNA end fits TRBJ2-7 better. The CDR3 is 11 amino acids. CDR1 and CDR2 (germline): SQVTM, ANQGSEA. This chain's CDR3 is CSVVGSYEQYF. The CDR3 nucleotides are TGCAGCGTTGTTGGCTCCTACGAGCAGTACTTC.

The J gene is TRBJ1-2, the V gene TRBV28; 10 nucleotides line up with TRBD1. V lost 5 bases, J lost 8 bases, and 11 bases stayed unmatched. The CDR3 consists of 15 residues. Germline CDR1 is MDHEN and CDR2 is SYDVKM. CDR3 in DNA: TGTGCCAGCAGTCCATCCCGGGACAGGGGATACGGCTACACCTTC. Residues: CASSPSRDRGYGYTF.